A selection of T cell receptor beta chains follows, all from one sample in a study of tumor-infiltrating lymphocytes in primary liver carcinoma. TCRdb processed the multiplex PCR reads anew with MiXCR; each CDR3 protein has one entry. The repertoire consists of just over 30,000 distinct CDR3 sequences, with 60% to 80% occurring once and the leading ten covering 25% to 35%. Sample: liver tumor tissue from sampling region 3. The receptors were gathered from a young woman with primary liver carcinoma and hepatitis B virus infection. The CDR3 runs from the conserved cysteine through the conserved F or W. Fields, in order: D gene, CDR3 length, J gene, clone size, V gene, CDR3 protein, CDR3 DNA. D genes are given only for firm matches. Not every row has a clone size; where given, it reads once, few, many or a size class.

.	14	TRBJ2-7	.	TRBV5-6	CASSFGIGAFEQHF	.
TRBD1	14	TRBJ2-7	.	TRBV5-6	CPSSFVTGAFEQYF	TGTCCCAGCAGCTTTGTGACAGGGGCCTTCGAGCAGTACTTC
.	15	TRBJ2-7	.	TRBV11-2	CANSLDLTGPYDQYF	TGTGCCAACAGCTTAGATCTTACAGGGCCATACGACCAGTACTTC
.	15	TRBJ1-6	.	TRBV11-2	CANCLETGGNSPLHF	TGTGCCAACTGCTTAGAAACAGGAGGCAATTCACCCCTCCACTTT
.	14	TRBJ2-5	.	TRBV29-1	CSVGNTGFQETQYF	TGCAGCGTTGGTAATACAGGTTTCCAGGAGACCCAGTATTTC
.	15	TRBJ2-1	.	TRBV11-2	CASILVGVRENEQFF	TGTGCCAGCATTTTAGTGGGCGTGAGGGAAAATGAGCAGTTCTTC
.	13	TRBJ2-7	many	TRBV11-2	CASSLDRTDEQYF	TGTGCCAGCAGCTTAGATCGGACCGACGAGCAGTACTTC
TRBD1	16	TRBJ2-3	.	TRBV11-2	CASSLRRQGRGDMQYF	TGTGCCAGCAGCCTGAGGCGACAGGGAAGGGGAGATATGCAGTATTTT
.	12	TRBJ1-2	.	TRBV6-5	CASSPPGAGYTF	TGTGCCAGCAGTCCACCAGGCGCCGGCTACACCTTC
.	16	TRBJ1-4	.	TRBV4-2	CASSQDMVRGAEKLFF	TGTGCCAGCAGCCAAGATATGGTACGGGGGGCTGAAAAACTGTTTTTT
.	14	TRBJ1-6	.	TRBV6-6	CAGSYTWMDSPFHF	TGTGCCGGCAGTTACACATGGATGGATTCACCCTTCCACTTT
TRBD2	17	TRBJ2-1	.	TRBV4-2	CASSHYIAGGSRGELFF	TGTGCCAGCAGCCACTATATTGCGGGAGGGTCCAGGGGTGAGCTGTTCTTC
.	15	TRBJ2-7	.	TRBV11-2	CASNSPGTDTYVQYF	TGTGCCAGTAACTCTCCTGGGACGGATACCTACGTGCAGTACTTC
.	14	TRBJ2-2	few	TRBV12-3/TRBV12-4	CASSLAANIGELFF	TGTGCCAGCAGTCTAGCAGCGAATATCGGGGAGCTGTTTTTT
.	14	TRBJ2-2	.	TRBV5-6	CAKSLSGNTGELFF	TGTGCCAAAAGCTTGTCTGGGAACACCGGGGAGCTGTTTTTT
.	16	TRBJ2-1	once	TRBV4-3	CASSQVAGNSYNEQFF	TGCGCCAGCAGCCAAGTTGCGGGAAACTCCTACAATGAGCAGTTTTTC
.	16	TRBJ2-3	.	TRBV6-1	CASIPELVDFTDTQYF	TGTGCCAGCATCCCGGAACTAGTGGATTTCACAGATACGCAGTATTTT
TRBD2	15	TRBJ2-7	many	TRBV5-1	CASSSGTSGSHEQYF	TGCGCCAGCAGCTCCGGGACTAGCGGGAGCCACGAGCAGTACTTC
.	14	TRBJ2-3	.	TRBV11-3	CASSISGLADIQYF	TGTGCCAGCAGCATTAGCGGCCTCGCAGATATTCAGTATTTT
TRBD2	17	TRBJ2-3	many	TRBV7-9	CASSLGRSSGSTDTQYF	TGTGCCAGCAGCTTAGGACGTTCTAGCGGTAGCACAGATACGCAGTATTTT
TRBD2	18	TRBJ2-1	.	TRBV25-1	CARSDIHIIAGADNEQFF	TGTGCCAGAAGTGATATCCACATCATAGCGGGAGCGGACAATGAGCAGTTCTTC
.	14	TRBJ2-5	.	TRBV12-3/TRBV12-4	CASSSLVLFEIQYF	TGTGCAAGCAGTTCACTAGTGCTTTTTGAGATCCAGTACTTC
TRBD1	14	TRBJ2-5	many	TRBV12-3/TRBV12-4	CASSRTGGRETQYF	TGTGCCAGCAGTCGGACAGGGGGCCGGGAGACCCAGTACTTC
.	15	TRBJ2-7	.	TRBV6-5	CASSYKDNTSYEQYF	TGTGCCAGCAGCTACAAGGACAACACCTCCTACGAGCAGTACTTC
.	13	TRBJ1-6	many	TRBV11-1	CASSRTLVSPLHF	TGTGCCAGCAGCCGGACACTGGTTTCACCCCTCCACTTT
.	15	TRBJ2-5	once	TRBV11-2	CASSFVTCGQETQYF	TGTGCCAGCAGCTTTGTGACTTGCGGACAAGAGACCCAGTACTTC
TRBD1	16	TRBJ2-7	once	TRBV11-3	CASRLEMGRGQYEQYF	TGTGCCAGCAGATTAGAGATGGGCAGGGGACAGTACGAGCAGTATTTC
.	14	TRBJ1-1	.	TRBV11-1	CASSFGQGYIEAFF	TGTGCCAGCAGCTTCGGGCAGGGTTACATCGAAGCTTTCTTT
TRBD1	16	TRBJ2-7	.	TRBV6-1	CASSGCLGQGIYEQYF	TGTGCCAGCAGTGGGTGTCTCGGACAGGGAATCTACGAGCAGTACTTC
TRBD1	16	TRBJ2-2	.	TRBV6-2/TRBV6-3	CASSLIQGAGTGELLF	TGTGCCAGCAGTCTTATTCAGGGGGCAGGAACTGGGGAGCTGTTATTT
.	15	TRBJ2-7	.	TRBV6-5	CASSCKDSSFYEQHF	TGTGCCAGCAGTTGCAAGGACAGCAGCTTCTACGAGCAGCACTTC
.	13	TRBJ1-1	.	TRBV2	CASSDQAKTEAFF	TGTGCCAGCAGTGACCAGGCGAAGACTGAAGCTTTCTTT
.	16	TRBJ2-2	.	TRBV6-2/TRBV6-3	CTNSYSYGQTTGDFVF	TGTACCAACAGTTACTCATACGGTCAGACCACCGGGGATTTTGTTTTT
.	15	TRBJ2-3	once	TRBV5-4	CASGPPGTETDTQYF	TGTGCCAGCGGCCCGCCCGGGACGGAGACGGATACGCAGTATTTC
.	15	TRBJ2-2	many	TRBV6-5	CASSYAVDGTGELFF	TGTGCCAGCAGTTACGCAGTGGACGGCACCGGGGAGCTGTTTTTT
.	14	TRBJ2-3	.	TRBV6-1	CARSKQGGTDTQYF	TGTGCCCGCAGTAAGCAGGGAGGCACAGATACGCAGTATTTT
.	15	TRBJ2-1	.	TRBV12-3/TRBV12-4	CASSLSGTSGREQFF	TGTGCCAGTAGCCTGTCCGGGACAAGCGGACGTGAGCAGTTCTTC
TRBD1	13	TRBJ2-1	.	TRBV10-2	CASKSGQDFEQFF	TGCGCCAGCAAGTCGGGACAGGACTTTGAGCAGTTCTTC
.	17	TRBJ2-1	.	TRBV14	CASSEESQGIGYNEQFF	TGTGCCAGCAGTGAAGAGAGTCAGGGGATAGGGTACAATGAGCAGTTCTTC
.	14	TRBJ2-1	medium-sized	TRBV28	CASSRARGLNEQFF	TGTGCCAGCAGTCGCGCCCGGGGGTTAAATGAGCAGTTCTTC
.	16	TRBJ2-4	.	TRBV7-9	CASSPSSGATKNIQYF	TGTGCCAGCAGCCCCTCCTCGGGGGCGACCAAAAATATTCAGTACTTC
.	11	TRBJ2-3	few	TRBV6-1	CASSGADTKYF	TGTGCCAGCAGTGGAGCAGATACGAAGTATTTT
TRBD2	16	TRBJ2-2	.	TRBV11-2	CASRLETGLVTGELFF	TGTGCCAGCAGATTGGAAACCGGACTAGTCACCGGGGAGCTGTTTTTT
.	13	TRBJ1-1	.	TRBV6-6	CVSSYDGPTEAFF	TGTGTCAGCAGTTACGACGGCCCCACTGAAGCTTTCTTT
.	14	TRBJ2-1	.	TRBV11-2	CACSLPGAGDEQFF	TGTGCCTGCAGCTTACCAGGGGCAGGAGATGAGCAGTTCTTC
.	10	TRBJ1-3	few	TRBV11-2	CASLGNTIYF	TGTGCCAGCTTGGGAAACACCATATATTTT
.	14	TRBJ1-5	.	TRBV6-6	CASSTMGVGQSQHF	TGTGCCAGCAGTACAATGGGGGTCGGCCAGTCCCAGCATTTT
TRBD2	15	TRBJ2-1	.	TRBV11-3	CAGSRLAGVGYEQFF	TGTGCCGGCAGCCGATTAGCGGGGGTGGGGTATGAGCAGTTCTTC
.	14	TRBJ2-3	once	TRBV11-2	CASTLNLAGQLQYF	TGTGCCAGCACCTTAAATCTCGCTGGCCAGCTCCAGTATTTT